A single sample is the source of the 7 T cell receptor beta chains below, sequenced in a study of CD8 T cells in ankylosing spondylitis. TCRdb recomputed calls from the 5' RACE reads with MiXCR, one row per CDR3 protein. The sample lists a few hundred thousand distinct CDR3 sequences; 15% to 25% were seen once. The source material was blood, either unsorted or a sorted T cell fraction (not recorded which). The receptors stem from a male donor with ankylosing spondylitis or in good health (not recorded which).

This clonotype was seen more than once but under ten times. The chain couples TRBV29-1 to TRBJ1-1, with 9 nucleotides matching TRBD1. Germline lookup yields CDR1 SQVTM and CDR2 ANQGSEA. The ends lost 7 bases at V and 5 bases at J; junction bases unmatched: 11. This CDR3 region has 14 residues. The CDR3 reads CSAASTGGGTEAFF. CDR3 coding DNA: TGCAGCGCCGCCTCGACAGGGGGGGGGACTGAAGCTTTCTTT.

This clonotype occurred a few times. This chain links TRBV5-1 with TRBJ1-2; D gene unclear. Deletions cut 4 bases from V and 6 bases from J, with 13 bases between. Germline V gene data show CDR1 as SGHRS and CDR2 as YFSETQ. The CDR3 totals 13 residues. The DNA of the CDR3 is TGCGCCAGCAGCCACGATGGCATCGATGGCTACACCTTC. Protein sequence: CASSHDGIDGYTF. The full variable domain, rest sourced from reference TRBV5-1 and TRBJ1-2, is KAGVTQTPRYLIKTRGQQVTLSCSPISGHRSVSWYQQTPGQGLQFLFEYFSETQRNKGNFPGRFSGRQFSNSRSEMNVSTLELGDSALYLCASSHDGIDGYTFGSGTRLTVV.

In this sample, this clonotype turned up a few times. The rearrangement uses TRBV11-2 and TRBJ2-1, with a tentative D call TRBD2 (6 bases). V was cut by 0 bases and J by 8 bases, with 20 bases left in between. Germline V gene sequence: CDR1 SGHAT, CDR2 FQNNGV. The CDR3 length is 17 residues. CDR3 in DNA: TGTGCCAGCAGCTTAGATTGGGGCGGCGGACCGGGAGATGAGCAGTTCTTC. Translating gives CASSLDWGGGPGDEQFF. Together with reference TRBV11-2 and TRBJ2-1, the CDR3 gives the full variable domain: EAGVAQSPRYKIIEKRQSVAFWCNPISGHATLYWYQQILGQGPKLLIQFQNNGVVDDSQLPKDRFSAERLKGVDSTLKIQPAKLEDSAVYLCASSLDWGGGPGDEQFFGPGTRLTVL.

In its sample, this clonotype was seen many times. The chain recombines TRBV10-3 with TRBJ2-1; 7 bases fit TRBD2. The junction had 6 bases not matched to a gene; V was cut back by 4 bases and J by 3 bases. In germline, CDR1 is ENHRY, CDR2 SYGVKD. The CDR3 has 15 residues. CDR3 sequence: CAISVERDLYNEQFF. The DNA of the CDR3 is TGTGCCATCAGTGTTGAGCGGGACCTCTACAATGAGCAGTTCTTC.

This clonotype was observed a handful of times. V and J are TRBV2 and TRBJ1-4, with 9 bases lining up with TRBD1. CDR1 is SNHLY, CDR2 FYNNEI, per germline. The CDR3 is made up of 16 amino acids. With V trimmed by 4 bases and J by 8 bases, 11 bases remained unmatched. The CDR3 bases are TGTGCCAGCAGTGTAATTCTTGGACAGGGGAAAGAAAAACTGTTTTTT. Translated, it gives CASSVILGQGKEKLFF.

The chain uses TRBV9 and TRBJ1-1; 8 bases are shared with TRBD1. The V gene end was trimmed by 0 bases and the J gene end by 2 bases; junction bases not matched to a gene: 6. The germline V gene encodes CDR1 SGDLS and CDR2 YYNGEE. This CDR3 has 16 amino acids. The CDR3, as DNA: TGTGCCAGCAGCGTAGGTCTCGGACAGGGAAACACTGAAGCTTTCTTT. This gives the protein CASSVGLGQGNTEAFF. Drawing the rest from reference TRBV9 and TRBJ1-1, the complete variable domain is DSGVTQTPKHLITATGQRVTLRCSPRSGDLSVYWYQQSLDQGLQFLIQYYNGEERAKGNILERFSAQQFPDLHSELNLSSLELGDSALYFCASSVGLGQGNTEAFFGQGTRLTVV.

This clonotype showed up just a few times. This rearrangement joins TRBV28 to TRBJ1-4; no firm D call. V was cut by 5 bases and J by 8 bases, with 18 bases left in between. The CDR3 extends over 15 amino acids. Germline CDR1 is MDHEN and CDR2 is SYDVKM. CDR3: CASSHREPSLEKLFF. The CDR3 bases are TGTGCCAGCAGTCACCGTGAGCCATCGCTCGAAAAACTGTTTTTT.